This entry lists 7 T cell receptor beta chains sequenced from one sample in a study of prognosis after radiotherapy for stage I lung cancer. From genomic DNA, two-round multiplex PCR was used to amplify TCR beta CDR3. Amplification in first-round PCR relied on primers specific to each TRBV and TRBJ gene. TCRdb fed the multiplex PCR reads into MiXCR, producing one record per CDR3 protein. The table includes 20,000 to 30,000 distinct CDR3 sequences, just over 40% detected once. The specimen comprised PBMCs, sampled before or after stereotactic body radiation therapy (not recorded which). The receptors come from a donor aged 50 or older with non-small cell lung cancer.

This clonotype showed up many times. The chain couples TRBV28 to TRBJ1-2; D gene uncertain. Germline-derived CDR1 and CDR2 are MDHEN and SYDVKM. The V and J ends lost 5 bases and 10 bases respectively, with 11 bases between them. The CDR3 is 11 amino acids. In DNA form, the CDR3 reads TGTGCCAGCAGTAGGCTACATGACTACACCTTC. Protein sequence: CASSRLHDYTF.

The chain carries TRBV6-1 and TRBJ2-1, with 10 bases lining up with TRBD2. Germline CDR1 MNHNS, CDR2 SASEGT. Trimming at V came to 8 bases and at J to 8 bases, leaving 18 bases not matched to a gene. CDR3 size: 17 residues. The CDR3 spells CASDTSTSGAGWDEQFF. The DNA for the CDR3 is TGTGCCAGCGACACTTCTACTAGCGGGGCGGGTTGGGATGAGCAGTTCTTC.

This clonotype was seen many times. V gene TRBV20-1 combines with J gene TRBJ2-1; D remains unclear. The V end lost 5 bases, the J end lost 4 bases, and 15 bases lay between the germline ends. CDR3 size: 14 residues. CDR1 is DFQATT and CDR2 is SNEGSKA in the germline V gene (reference sequence). CDR3 sequence reads: CSARQPFRYNEQFF. The CDR3 coding sequence is TGCAGTGCTCGACAACCATTCCGGTACAATGAGCAGTTCTTC.

Turning to this clonotype: Since a far larger clone is one base different, this is likely a read error. V gene TRBV6-4 combines with J gene TRBJ1-5, with D possibly TRBD1 on 5 matching bases. The end of the DNA fits TRBJ2-3 better, so the J call may be wrong. The CDR3 consists of 13 residues. The germline gives CDR1 MRHNA, CDR2 SNTAGT. The CDR3: CASSVGREEPQYF. The CDR3 bases are TGTGCCAGCAGTGTGGGGCGCGAGGAGCCCCAGTATTTT.

V is TRBV20-1 and J is TRBJ2-3; D might be TRBD1 or TRBD2, each matching 5 bases. This CDR3 region has 18 residues. Germline V CDR1 and CDR2: DFQATT, SNEGSKA (reference sequence). Trimming removed 4 bases at V and 5 bases at J, with 28 bases between. CDR3 in amino acids: CSAKRNLPGTALGDTQYF. The DNA of the CDR3 is TGCAGTGCTAAGAGGAACCTCCCCGGGACGGCCTTAGGAGATACGCAGTATTTT.

The sample holds one count of this clonotype. Just one base apart from a much larger clone, this may be a read error. The CDR3 spells CAISESSAVMNEAFF. Here the CDR3 DNA reads TGTGCCATCAGTGAGTCGAGCGCTGTTATGAATGAAGCTTTCTTT. The rearrangement joins TRBV10-3 to TRBJ1-1; D ambiguous. The germline V and J ends were trimmed by 0 bases and 7 bases, with 15 bases remaining between them. Germline values: CDR1 ENHRY, CDR2 SYGVKD. The CDR3 has 15 residues.

This clonotype was seen many times. This chain connects TRBV2 to TRBJ2-7, with TRBD1 matching over 9 bases. The junction had 9 bases not matched to a gene; V was cut back by 4 bases and J by 5 bases. The CDR3 totals 15 residues. Per the germline V gene, CDR1 is SNHLY and CDR2 is FYNNEI. DNA of the CDR3: TGTGCCAGCAGTGGAACCTCACAGGGGGCTCACGAGCAGTACTTC. Protein product: CASSGTSQGAHEQYF. Based on the CDR3 plus reference TRBV2 and TRBJ2-7, the full variable domain is EPEVTQTPSHQVTQMGQEVILRCVPISNHLYFYWYRQILGQKVEFLVSFYNNEISEKSEIFDDQFSVERPDGSNFTLKIRSTKLEDSAMYFCASSGTSQGAHEQYFGPGTRLTVT.